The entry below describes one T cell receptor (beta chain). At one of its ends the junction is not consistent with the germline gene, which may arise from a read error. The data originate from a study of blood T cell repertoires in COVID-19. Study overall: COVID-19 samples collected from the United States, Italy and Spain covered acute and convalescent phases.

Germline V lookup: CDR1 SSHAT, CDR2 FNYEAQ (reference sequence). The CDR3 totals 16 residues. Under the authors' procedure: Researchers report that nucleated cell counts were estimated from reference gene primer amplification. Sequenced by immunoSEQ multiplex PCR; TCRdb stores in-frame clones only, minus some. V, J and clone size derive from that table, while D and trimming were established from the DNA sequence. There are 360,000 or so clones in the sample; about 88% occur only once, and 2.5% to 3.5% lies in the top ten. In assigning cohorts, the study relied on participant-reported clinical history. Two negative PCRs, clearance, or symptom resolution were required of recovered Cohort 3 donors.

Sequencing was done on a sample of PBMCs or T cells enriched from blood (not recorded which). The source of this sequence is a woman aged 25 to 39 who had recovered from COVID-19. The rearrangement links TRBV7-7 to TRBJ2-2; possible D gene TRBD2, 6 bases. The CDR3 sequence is CASSLARAGNTGELFF. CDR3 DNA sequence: TGTGCTAGCAGCTTAGCCCGAGCGGGGAACACCGGGGAGCTGTTTTTT.